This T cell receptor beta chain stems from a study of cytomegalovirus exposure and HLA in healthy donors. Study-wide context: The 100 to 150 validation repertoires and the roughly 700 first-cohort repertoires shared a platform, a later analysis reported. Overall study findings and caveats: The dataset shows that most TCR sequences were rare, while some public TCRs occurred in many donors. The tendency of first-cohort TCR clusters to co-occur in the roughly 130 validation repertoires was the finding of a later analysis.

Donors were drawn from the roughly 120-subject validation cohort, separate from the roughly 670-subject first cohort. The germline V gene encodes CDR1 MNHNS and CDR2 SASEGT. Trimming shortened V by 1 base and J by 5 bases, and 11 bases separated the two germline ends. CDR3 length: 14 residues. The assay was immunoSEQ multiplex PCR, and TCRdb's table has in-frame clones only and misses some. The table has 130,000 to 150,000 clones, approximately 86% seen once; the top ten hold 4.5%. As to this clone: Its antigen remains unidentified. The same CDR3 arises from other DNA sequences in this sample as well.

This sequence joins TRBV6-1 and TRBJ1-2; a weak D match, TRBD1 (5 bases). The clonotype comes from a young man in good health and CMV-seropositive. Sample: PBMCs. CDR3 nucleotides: TGTGCCAGCAGTGAAGGTACCGGGGGATATGGCTACACCTTC. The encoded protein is CASSEGTGGYGYTF.